Sequencing of this TCR beta chain was carried out in a study of OX40 agonist ivuxolimab in advanced cancers. Method: immunoSEQ multiplex PCR; TCRdb's copy keeps in-frame clones and lacks some. This table has fewer than 85,000 clones, approximately 80% appearing once. Germline lookup yields CDR1 SGHVS and CDR2 FQNEAQ. CDR3 size: 13 residues. V lost 5 bases and J lost 2; bases outside the gene matches: 2. The source material was CD4+ or CD8+ T cells sorted from blood, sampled in a trial of the OX40 agonist ivuxolimab. The chain joins TRBV7-8 to TRBJ2-7; TRBD1 matches 8 bases. This receptor was obtained from an adult with an advanced solid tumor such as melanoma, head and neck, liver or kidney cancer. The CDR3 DNA reads as TGTGCCAGCAGCCTACAGGGGGCCTACGAGCAGTACTTC. Amino acid sequence: CASSLQGAYEQYF.